Below, 21 T cell receptor beta chains from the same sample are listed, as sequenced in a study of T-cell memory formation after mild COVID-19. TCRdb analysed the 5' RACE reads with MiXCR anew, one entry per CDR3 protein. Seen here are about 360,000 distinct CDR3 sequences, around 15% observed once, and the top ten hold about 22%. Sequenced sample: PBMCs or a T cell subset sorted from them (not recorded which). All receptors derive from a man in his late teens or twenties who had mild COVID-19 (a few samples of this study predate the infection). Cell type and time point are not known.

The sample holds a few counts of this clonotype. This chain connects TRBV18 to TRBJ2-5, with no clear D. Germline V gene lookup returns CDR1 KGHSH and CDR2 LQKENI. This CDR3 spans 13 amino acids. With 2 bases removed from V and 5 bases from J, the gap between germline ends came to 9 bases. Here the CDR3 DNA reads TGTGCCAGCTCACCAAGACAAGACGAGACCCAGTACTTC. The encoded protein is CASSPRQDETQYF. The full variable domain, with the rest looked up from reference TRBV18 and TRBJ2-5, is NAGVMQNPRHLVRRRGQEARLRCSPMKGHSHVYWYRQLPEEGLKFMVYLQKENIIDESGMPKERFSAEFPKEGPSILRIQQVVRGDSAAYFCASSPRQDETQYFGPGTRLLVL.

Concerning this clonotype itself: At one end, the junction sequence differs from germline, possibly due to a read error. The chain uses TRBV24-1 and TRBJ2-7, with D perhaps matching TRBD2 (7 bases). Germline V gene data show CDR1 as KGHDR and CDR2 as SFDVKD. The CDR3 length is 11 residues. CDR3: CSPWGGGEQYF. The CDR3 DNA reads TGCTCCCCTTGGGGAGGGGGCGAGCAGTACTTC.

The CDR3 bases are TGTGCCAGCAGCGCCGGCGGGAGCCGCGGGGAGACCCAGTACTTC. It encodes CASSAGGSRGETQYF. The J gene is TRBJ2-5, the V gene TRBV7-9; TRBD2 matches at 7 bases. With 5 bases clipped from V and 5 bases from J, the junction kept 11 bases outside the gene matches. The CDR3 contains 15 residues. In germline, CDR1 is SEHNR, CDR2 FQNEAQ (reference sequence).

The J gene is TRBJ2-5, the V gene TRBV12-3 or TRBV12-4; TRBD1 aligns across 9 bases. CDR3 length: 15 amino acids. Germline trimming cut 6 bases from V and 5 bases from J; bases unmatched to any gene: 10. The CDR3 reads CASSTGQGPSETQYF. The CDR3 DNA sequence: TGTGCCAGCAGCACGGGACAGGGTCCTTCCGAGACCCAGTACTTC.

This clonotype was recorded many times. The V gene is TRBV24-1, the J gene TRBJ2-2; no reliable D call. This CDR3 region has 18 residues. Trimming cost V 2 bases and J 0 bases, with 15 bases left between them. The germline gives CDR1 KGHDR, CDR2 SFDVKD. CDR3 amino acids: CATSDSPHGSANTGELFF. The DNA for the CDR3 is TGTGCCACCAGTGATTCCCCTCACGGGTCCGCGAACACCGGGGAGCTGTTTTTT.

This chain joins TRBV11-3 and TRBJ2-5; D call uncertain. The CDR3 is 13 residues long. Germline loops: CDR1 SGHNT, CDR2 YENEEA. V dropped 3 bases and J dropped 5 bases, with 10 bases sitting between them. The CDR3 sequence: CASSLGSRETQYF. The CDR3 DNA sequence: TGTGCCAGCAGCTTGGGTTCTCGGGAGACCCAGTACTTC.

The gene calls are TRBV20-1 and TRBJ1-5, with unresolved D. The germline CDR1 and CDR2 sequences are DFQATT and SNEGSKA (reference sequence). There are 13 residues in the CDR3. V was clipped by 3 bases and J by 1 base, with 7 bases between them. CDR3 sequence reads: CSARDGSNQPQHF. The CDR3 DNA sequence: TGCAGTGCTAGGGACGGAAGCAATCAGCCCCAGCATTTT.

This clonotype has only a few counts. The rearrangement joins TRBV12-3 or TRBV12-4 to TRBJ1-4; the D gene is possibly TRBD1 (5 bases). The germline V and J ends were trimmed by 3 bases and 11 bases, with 13 bases remaining between them. The CDR3 is 13 residues long. The CDR3 here is CASSFDGGAKLFF. DNA for the CDR3: TGTGCCAGCAGTTTTGACGGCGGGGCGAAACTGTTTTTT.

This clonotype was counted many times. The chain is built from TRBV5-1 and TRBJ2-1; the match to TRBD1 covers 10 bases. CDR1 is SGHRS, CDR2 YFSETQ, per germline. The J segment lost 7 bases and the V segment lost 7 bases, leaving 14 bases of the junction unmatched. CDR3 length: 16 residues. The chain's CDR3 is CASRFAGTGEANEQFF. CDR3 in DNA: TGCGCCAGCCGATTCGCCGGGACAGGGGAAGCGAATGAGCAGTTCTTC. Full variable domain (missing parts from reference TRBV5-1 and TRBJ2-1): KAGVTQTPRYLIKTRGQQVTLSCSPISGHRSVSWYQQTPGQGLQFLFEYFSETQRNKGNFPGRFSGRQFSNSRSEMNVSTLELGDSALYLCASRFAGTGEANEQFFGPGTRLTVL.

The chain couples TRBV10-3 to TRBJ2-3; possibly TRBD1 or TRBD2 for D (5 bases each). V was clipped by 3 bases and J by 2 bases, with 12 bases between them. The CDR3 length is 15 residues. In germline, CDR1 is ENHRY, CDR2 SYGVKD. The DNA of the CDR3 is TGTGCCATCAGTGACACGGGGACGCCCACAGATACGCAGTATTTT. This sequence encodes CAISDTGTPTDTQYF.

The genes are TRBV11-2 and TRBJ2-5, with 7 positions matching TRBD2. This CDR3 spans 14 amino acids. CDR1 SGHAT and CDR2 FQNNGV come from the germline V gene. The V and J ends lost 3 bases and 5 bases, in that order; junction bases with no gene match: 6. DNA of the CDR3: TGTGCCAGCAGCTTGAGGAGGGGAGGGGAGACCCAGTACTTC. Protein sequence: CASSLRRGGETQYF.

This clonotype was counted a few times. J is TRBJ1-1 and V is TRBV7-2; tentative D call: TRBD1 (5 bases). Trimming stripped 3 bases from V and 7 bases from J, with 12 bases between. The CDR3 is 13 residues long. In germline, CDR1 is SGHTA, CDR2 FQGNSA. The CDR3 region is CASSFGTELEAFF. CDR3 nucleotide sequence: TGTGCCAGCAGCTTTGGGACGGAGCTTGAAGCTTTCTTT.

The genes are TRBV10-3 and TRBJ1-4; weak D call: TRBD1 (6 bases). The CDR3 is 12 residues long. In germline, CDR1 is ENHRY, CDR2 SYGVKD. V lost 7 bases and J 15 bases, leaving 18 bases between the germline ends. The CDR3 nucleotides read TGTGCCATCACAGGGGAGGGCCCCCCGTTGTTTTTT. This gives the protein CAITGEGPPLFF.

The rearrangement joins TRBV20-1 to TRBJ2-1, with a possible D match to TRBD2 (6 bases). Trimming shortened V by 1 base and J by 2 bases, and 15 bases separated the two germline ends. Germline assignment: CDR1 DFQATT and CDR2 SNEGSKA (reference sequence). The CDR3 has 16 amino acids. The chain's CDR3 is CSARGLGGDPYNEQFF. The CDR3 nucleotides are TGCAGTGCTAGAGGTTTAGGCGGGGACCCCTACAATGAGCAGTTCTTC.

This clonotype came up many times. This chain uses TRBV4-2 with TRBJ2-6; no firm D call. CDR1 and CDR2 from the germline V gene are LGHNA and YNFKEQ. Trimming shortened V by 3 bases and J by 0 bases, and 9 bases separated the two germline ends. CDR3 length equals 16 residues. The CDR3 DNA is TGTGCCAGCAGCCAGGATAGGGTCTCTGGGGCCAACGTCCTGACTTTC. Its translation is CASSQDRVSGANVLTF.

The V gene is TRBV7-6, the J gene TRBJ2-5; D might be TRBD2 (6 bases). This CDR3 has 15 residues. Germline V CDR1 and CDR2: SGHVS, FNYEAQ. The ends were cut back, 0 bases at V and 1 base at J, with 9 bases in the middle. The CDR3 region is CASSLAAGFQETQYF. CDR3 sequence (DNA): TGTGCCAGCAGCTTAGCGGCGGGGTTCCAAGAGACCCAGTACTTC.

In nucleotides, the CDR3 is TGTGCCAGCAGTTTTCGCAGGGGGGACACTGAAGCTTTCTTT. It specifies CASSFRRGDTEAFF. The chain combines TRBV12-3 or TRBV12-4 with TRBJ1-1, with 7 bases matching TRBD1. The J segment lost 3 bases and the V segment lost 3 bases, leaving 4 bases of the junction unmatched. The CDR3 has 14 residues.

This clonotype appeared a few times. This chain links TRBV6-5 with TRBJ1-5; 10 bases fit TRBD1. V dropped 3 bases and J dropped 3; count of bases not matched to a gene: 5. Germline V CDR1 and CDR2: MNHEY, SVGAGI. The CDR3 loop spans 16 amino acids. CDR3 sequence: CASSYGTGAHNQPQHF. The CDR3 bases are TGTGCCAGCAGTTATGGGACAGGGGCCCACAATCAGCCCCAGCATTTT.

In its sample, this clonotype was seen a few times. The rearrangement uses TRBV4-2 and TRBJ2-3; 9 bases agree with TRBD2. The CDR3 sequence is 18 residues long. V lost 1 base, J lost 2 bases, and 10 bases stayed unmatched. Germline loops: CDR1 LGHNA, CDR2 YNFKEQ. Here the CDR3 reads CASSQAAGGTDYTDTQYF. CDR3 DNA: TGTGCCAGCAGCCAAGCGGCGGGAGGGACAGATTACACAGATACGCAGTATTTT.

This rearrangement joins TRBV6-5 to TRBJ2-1, with TRBD2 matching 12 bases. CDR3 length: 15 amino acids. CDR1 and CDR2 from the germline V gene are MNHEY and SVGAGI. V was pared by 3 bases and J by 9 bases, with 6 bases of the junction left unmatched. CDR3 nucleotide sequence: TGTGCCAGCAGTTATTCTACTAGCGGGGGGTTTGAGCAGTTCTTC. It yields the protein CASSYSTSGGFEQFF.

This sequence joins TRBV10-1 and TRBJ1-5; the match to TRBD1 covers 8 bases. Germline V lookup: CDR1 WNHNN, CDR2 SYGVQD (reference sequence). V lost 5 bases and J lost 4; bases outside the gene matches: 25. The CDR3 is made up of 21 amino acids. In DNA, the CDR3 is TGCGCCAGCAGTCCATCGCCGCCCGGACAGGGAATTTTCAAGCGGAATCAGCCCCAGCATTTT. Its translation is CASSPSPPGQGIFKRNQPQHF.